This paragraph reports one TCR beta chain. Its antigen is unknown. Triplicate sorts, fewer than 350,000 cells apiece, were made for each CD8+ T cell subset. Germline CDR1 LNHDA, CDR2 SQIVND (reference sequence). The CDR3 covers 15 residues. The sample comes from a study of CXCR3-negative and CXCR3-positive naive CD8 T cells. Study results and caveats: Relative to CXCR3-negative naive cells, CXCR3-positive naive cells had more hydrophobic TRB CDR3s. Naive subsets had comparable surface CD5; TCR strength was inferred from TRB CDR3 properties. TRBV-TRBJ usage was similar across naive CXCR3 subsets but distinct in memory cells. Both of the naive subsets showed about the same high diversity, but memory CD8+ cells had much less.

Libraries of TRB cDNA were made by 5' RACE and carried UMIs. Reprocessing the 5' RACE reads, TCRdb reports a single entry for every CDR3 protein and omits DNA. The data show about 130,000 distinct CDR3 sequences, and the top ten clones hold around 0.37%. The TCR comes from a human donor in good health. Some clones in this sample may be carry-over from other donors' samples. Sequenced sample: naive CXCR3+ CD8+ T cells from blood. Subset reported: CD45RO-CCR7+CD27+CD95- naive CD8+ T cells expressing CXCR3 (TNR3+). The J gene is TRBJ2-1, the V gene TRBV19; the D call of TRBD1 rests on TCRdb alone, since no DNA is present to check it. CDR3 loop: CASSTSGLGDNEQFF.